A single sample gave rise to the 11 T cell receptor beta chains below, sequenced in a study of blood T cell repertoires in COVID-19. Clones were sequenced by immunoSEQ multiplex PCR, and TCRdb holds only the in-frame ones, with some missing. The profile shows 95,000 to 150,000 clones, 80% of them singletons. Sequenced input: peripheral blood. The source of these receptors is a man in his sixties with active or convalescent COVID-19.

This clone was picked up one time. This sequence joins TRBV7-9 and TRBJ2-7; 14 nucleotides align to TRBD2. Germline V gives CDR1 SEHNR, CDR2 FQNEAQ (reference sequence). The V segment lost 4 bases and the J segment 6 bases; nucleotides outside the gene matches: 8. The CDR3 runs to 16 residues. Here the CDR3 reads CASSSIPGLAGVEQYF. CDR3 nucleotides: TGTGCCAGCAGCTCGATCCCGGGACTAGCGGGAGTCGAGCAGTACTTC.

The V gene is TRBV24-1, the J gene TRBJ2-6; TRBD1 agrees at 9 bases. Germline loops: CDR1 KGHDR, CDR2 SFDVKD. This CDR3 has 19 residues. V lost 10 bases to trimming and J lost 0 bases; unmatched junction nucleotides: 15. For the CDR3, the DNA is TGTGCCACGTCGGGTCCAGGACAGGGGTTTCACTCTGGGGCCAACGTCCTGACTTTC. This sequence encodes CATSGPGQGFHSGANVLTF.

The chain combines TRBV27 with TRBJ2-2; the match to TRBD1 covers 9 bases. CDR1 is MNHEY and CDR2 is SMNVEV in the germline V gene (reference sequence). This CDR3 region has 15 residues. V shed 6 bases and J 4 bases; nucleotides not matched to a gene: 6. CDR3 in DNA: TGTGCCAGCAGCGACCGGGACAGGGCCACCGGGGAGCTGTTTTTT. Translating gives CASSDRDRATGELFF.

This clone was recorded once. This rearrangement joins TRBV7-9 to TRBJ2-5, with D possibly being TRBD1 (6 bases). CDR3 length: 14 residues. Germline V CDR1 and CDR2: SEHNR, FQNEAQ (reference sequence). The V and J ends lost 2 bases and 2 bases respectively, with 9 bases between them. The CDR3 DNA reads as TGTGCCAGCAGCTTAACGACAGGTCAAGAGACCCAGTACTTC. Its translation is CASSLTTGQETQYF. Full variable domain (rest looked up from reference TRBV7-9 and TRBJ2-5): DTGVSQNPRHKITKRGQNVTFRCDPISEHNRLYWYRQTLGQGPEFLTYFQNEAQLEKSRLLSDRFSAERPKGSFSTLEIQRTEQGDSAMYLCASSLTTGQETQYFGPGTRLLVL.

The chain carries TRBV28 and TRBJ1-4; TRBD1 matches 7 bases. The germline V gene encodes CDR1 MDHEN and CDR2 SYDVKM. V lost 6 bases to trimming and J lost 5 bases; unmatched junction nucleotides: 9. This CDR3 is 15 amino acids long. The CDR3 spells CASRDRGQRNEKLFF. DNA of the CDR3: TGTGCCAGCAGGGATAGGGGACAGCGGAATGAAAAACTGTTTTTT.

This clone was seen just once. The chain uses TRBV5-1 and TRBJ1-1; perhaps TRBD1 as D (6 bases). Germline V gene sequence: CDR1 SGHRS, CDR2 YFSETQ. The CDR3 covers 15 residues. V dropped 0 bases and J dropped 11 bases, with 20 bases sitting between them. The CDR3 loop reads CASSLDRDVVGDAFF. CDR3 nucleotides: TGCGCCAGCAGCTTGGACAGGGATGTGGTGGGTGACGCTTTCTTT.

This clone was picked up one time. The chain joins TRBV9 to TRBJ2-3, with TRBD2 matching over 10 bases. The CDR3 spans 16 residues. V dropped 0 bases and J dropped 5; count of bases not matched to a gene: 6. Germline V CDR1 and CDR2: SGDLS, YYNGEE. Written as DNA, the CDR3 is TGTGCCAGCAGCGTAGCGGCTAGCGGGAGTCGAGATACGCAGTATTTT. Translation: CASSVAASGSRDTQYF.

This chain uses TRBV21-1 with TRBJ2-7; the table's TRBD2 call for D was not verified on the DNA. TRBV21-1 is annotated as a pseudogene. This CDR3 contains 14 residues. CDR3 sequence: CASSRAGEDYEQYF. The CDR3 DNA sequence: TGTGCCAGCAGCAGAGCGGGTGAGGACTACGAGCAGTACTTC.

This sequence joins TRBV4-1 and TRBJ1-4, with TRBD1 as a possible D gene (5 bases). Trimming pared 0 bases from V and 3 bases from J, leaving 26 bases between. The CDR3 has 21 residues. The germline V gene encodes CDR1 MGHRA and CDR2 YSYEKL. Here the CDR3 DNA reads TGCGCCAGCAGCCAAGAATGGTTTCCCGTCCAGAGAAAAGGGGCTAATGAAAAACTGTTTTTT. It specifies CASSQEWFPVQRKGANEKLFF.

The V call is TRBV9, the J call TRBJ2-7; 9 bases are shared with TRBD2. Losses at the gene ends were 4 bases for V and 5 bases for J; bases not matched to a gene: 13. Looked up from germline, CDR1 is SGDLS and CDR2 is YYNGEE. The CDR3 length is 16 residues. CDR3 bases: TGTGCCAGCAGCCCCGGAGGGGCGGGAGGGATCAACGAGCAGTACTTC. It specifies CASSPGGAGGINEQYF.

The CDR3 DNA follows: TGTGCCAGCAGCTTCAATACAGGGGGTCCGGATTATGGCTACACCTTC. This codes for CASSFNTGGPDYGYTF. The genes are TRBV7-8 and TRBJ1-2, with 8 positions matching TRBD1. The V gene end was trimmed by 3 bases and the J gene end by 5 bases; junction bases not matched to a gene: 11. CDR3 length equals 16 residues. Per the germline V gene, CDR1 is SGHVS and CDR2 is FQNEAQ.